This TCR beta chain was sequenced in a study of regulatory T cells in long-lasting Graves disease. Turning to the study itself: Over-5-year antithyroid drug use with positive TSH receptor antibodies defined persistent Graves' disease in the study.

Sequencing libraries for TCR beta were prepared with iRepertoire HTBI primers and Arm-PCR of CDR3 regions. How the authors handled the data: Samples revealed fewer than 65 TRBV and about 15 TRBJ segments. Each CDR3 protein gets one entry after TCRdb re-called the multiplex PCR reads with MiXCR. V and J calls and clone size were set by TCRdb, not the authors. This sample yields 400,000 to 500,000 distinct CDR3 sequences, of which around a fifth are seen a single time; about an eighth belongs to the top ten. Germline loops: CDR1 SGDLS, CDR2 YYNGEE. CDR3 length equals 15 residues. Trimming shortened V by 4 bases and J by 3 bases, and 16 bases separated the two germline ends. Time point here: persistent/refractory GD, antithyroid drugs over 5 years with positive TRAb. PBMC RNA served as the TCR library source. In its sample, this clonotype was seen many times.

V and J are TRBV9 and TRBJ2-5; D gene uncertain. This TCR was recovered from a female donor with Graves disease. The sequences come from peripheral blood mononuclear cells (PBMCs), collected when the disease was refractory, from a patient treated with antithyroid drugs. CDR3 region: CASSYTHGAEETQYF. The CDR3 DNA is TGTGCCAGCAGCTATACCCACGGCGCCGAAGAGACCCAGTACTTC.